The present T cell receptor beta chain was sequenced within a study of shared clonotypes between healthy human individuals. The CDR3 length is 15 residues. The germline CDR1 and CDR2 sequences are SGHDT and YYEEEE. Trimming took 0 bases from V and 4 from J, leaving 14 bases between them. Clones were sequenced by immunoSEQ multiplex PCR, and TCRdb holds only the in-frame ones, with some missing. Here the sample spans 1.6 million or so clones, around 98.5% being singletons. This clonotype was obtained from a man aged 30-40 years in good health. J is TRBJ2-7 and V is TRBV5-6; D is possibly TRBD2 (6 bases). The sequenced material came from naive CD4+ T cells sorted from blood. This sample's subset: CD45RA+ positively selected. The CDR3 DNA reads as TGTGCCAGCAGCTTGGCGCTAGCGCCAGCATACGAGCAGTACTTC. It codes for CASSLALAPAYEQYF.